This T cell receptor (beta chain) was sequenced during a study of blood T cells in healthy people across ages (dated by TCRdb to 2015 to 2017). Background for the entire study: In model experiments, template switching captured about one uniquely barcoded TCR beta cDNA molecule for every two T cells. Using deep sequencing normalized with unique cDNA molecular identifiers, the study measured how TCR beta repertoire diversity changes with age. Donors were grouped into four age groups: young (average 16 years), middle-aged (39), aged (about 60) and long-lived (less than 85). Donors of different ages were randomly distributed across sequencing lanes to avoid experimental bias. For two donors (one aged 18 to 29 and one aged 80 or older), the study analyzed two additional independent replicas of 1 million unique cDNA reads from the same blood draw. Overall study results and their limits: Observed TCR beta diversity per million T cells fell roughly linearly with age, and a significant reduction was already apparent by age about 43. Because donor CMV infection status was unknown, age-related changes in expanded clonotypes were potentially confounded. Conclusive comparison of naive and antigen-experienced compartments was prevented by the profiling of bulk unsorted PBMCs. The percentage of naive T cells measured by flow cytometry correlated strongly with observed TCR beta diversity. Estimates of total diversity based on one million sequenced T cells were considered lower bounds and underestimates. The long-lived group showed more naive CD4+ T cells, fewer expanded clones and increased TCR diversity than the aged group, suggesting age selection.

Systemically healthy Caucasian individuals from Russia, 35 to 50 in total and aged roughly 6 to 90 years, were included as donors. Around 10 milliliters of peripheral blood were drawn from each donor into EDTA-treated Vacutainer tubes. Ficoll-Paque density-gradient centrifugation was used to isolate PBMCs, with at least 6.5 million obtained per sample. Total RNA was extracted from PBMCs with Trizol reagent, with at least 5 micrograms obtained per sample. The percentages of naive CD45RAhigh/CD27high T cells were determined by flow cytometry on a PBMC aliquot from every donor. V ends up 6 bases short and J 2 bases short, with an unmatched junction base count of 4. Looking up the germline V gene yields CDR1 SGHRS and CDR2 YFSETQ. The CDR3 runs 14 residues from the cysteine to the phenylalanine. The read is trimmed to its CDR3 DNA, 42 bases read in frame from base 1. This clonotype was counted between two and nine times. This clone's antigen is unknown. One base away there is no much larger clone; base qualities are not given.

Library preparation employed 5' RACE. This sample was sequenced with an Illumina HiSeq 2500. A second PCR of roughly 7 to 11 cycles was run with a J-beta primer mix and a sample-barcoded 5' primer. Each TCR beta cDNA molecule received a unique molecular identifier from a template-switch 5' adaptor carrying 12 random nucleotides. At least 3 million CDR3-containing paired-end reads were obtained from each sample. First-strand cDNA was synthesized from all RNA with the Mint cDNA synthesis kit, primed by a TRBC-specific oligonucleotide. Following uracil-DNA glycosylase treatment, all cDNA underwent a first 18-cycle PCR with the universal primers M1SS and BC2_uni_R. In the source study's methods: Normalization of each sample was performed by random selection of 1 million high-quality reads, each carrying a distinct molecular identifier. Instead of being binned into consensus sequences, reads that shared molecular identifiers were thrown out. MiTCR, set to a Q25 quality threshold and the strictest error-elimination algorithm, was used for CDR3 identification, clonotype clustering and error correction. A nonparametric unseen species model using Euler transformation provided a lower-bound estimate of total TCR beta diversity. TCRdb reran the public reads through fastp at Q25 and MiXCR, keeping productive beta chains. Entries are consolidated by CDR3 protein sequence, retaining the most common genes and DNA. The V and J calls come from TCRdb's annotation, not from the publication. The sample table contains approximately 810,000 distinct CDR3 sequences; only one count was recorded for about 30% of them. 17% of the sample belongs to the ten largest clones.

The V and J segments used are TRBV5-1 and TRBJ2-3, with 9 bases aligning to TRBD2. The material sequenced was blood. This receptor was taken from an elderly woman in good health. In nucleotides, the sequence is TGCGCCAGCACCACTAGCGGGTCCACAGATACGCAGTATTTT. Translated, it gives CASTTSGSTDTQYF.